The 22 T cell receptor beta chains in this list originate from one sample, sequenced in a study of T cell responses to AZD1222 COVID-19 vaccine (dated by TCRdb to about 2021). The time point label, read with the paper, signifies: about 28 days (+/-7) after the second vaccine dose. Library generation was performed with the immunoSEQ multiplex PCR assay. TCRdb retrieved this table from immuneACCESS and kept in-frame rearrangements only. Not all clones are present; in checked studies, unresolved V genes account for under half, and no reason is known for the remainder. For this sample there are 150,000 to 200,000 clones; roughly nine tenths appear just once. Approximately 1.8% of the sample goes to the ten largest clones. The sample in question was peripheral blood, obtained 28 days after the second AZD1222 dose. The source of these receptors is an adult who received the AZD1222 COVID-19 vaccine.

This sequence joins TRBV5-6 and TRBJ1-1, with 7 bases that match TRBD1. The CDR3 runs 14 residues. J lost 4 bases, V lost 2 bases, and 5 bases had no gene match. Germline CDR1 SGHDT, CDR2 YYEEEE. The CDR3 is CASSFPTGSTEAFF. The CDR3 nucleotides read TGTGCCAGCAGCTTTCCGACAGGGTCCACTGAAGCTTTCTTT.

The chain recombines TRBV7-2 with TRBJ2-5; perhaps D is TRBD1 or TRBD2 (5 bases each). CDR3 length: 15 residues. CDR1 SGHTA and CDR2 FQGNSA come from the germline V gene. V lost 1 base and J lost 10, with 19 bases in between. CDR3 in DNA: TGTGCCAGCAGCTTAGTGGGGACCCAAACAGGTGGCCAGTACTTC. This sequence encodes CASSLVGTQTGGQYF. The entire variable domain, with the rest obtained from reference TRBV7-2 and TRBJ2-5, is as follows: GAGVSQSPSNKVTEKGKDVELRCDPISGHTALYWYRQSLGQGLEFLIYFQGNSAPDKSGLPSDRFSAERTGGSVSTLTIQRTQQEDSAVYLCASSLVGTQTGGQYFGPGTRLLVL.

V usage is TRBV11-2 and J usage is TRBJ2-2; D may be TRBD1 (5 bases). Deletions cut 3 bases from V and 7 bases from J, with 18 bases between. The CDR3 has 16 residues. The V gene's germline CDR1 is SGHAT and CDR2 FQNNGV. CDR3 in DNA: TGTGCCAGCAGCTTGCAACCGGGCAGGGCAGGCGGGGAGCTGTTTTTT. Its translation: CASSLQPGRAGGELFF.

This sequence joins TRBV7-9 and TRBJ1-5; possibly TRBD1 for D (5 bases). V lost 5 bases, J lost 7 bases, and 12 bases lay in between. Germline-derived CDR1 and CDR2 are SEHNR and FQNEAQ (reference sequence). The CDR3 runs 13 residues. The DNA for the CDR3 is TGTGCCAGCAGCACTCAGGGAAACCAGCCCCAGCATTTT. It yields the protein CASSTQGNQPQHF.

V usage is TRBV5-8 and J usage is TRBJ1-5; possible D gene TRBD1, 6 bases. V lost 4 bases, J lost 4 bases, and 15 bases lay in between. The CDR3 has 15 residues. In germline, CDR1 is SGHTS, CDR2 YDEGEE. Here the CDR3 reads CASSPGQNANQPQHF. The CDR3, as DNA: TGTGCCAGCAGCCCAGGACAGAACGCTAATCAGCCCCAGCATTTT.

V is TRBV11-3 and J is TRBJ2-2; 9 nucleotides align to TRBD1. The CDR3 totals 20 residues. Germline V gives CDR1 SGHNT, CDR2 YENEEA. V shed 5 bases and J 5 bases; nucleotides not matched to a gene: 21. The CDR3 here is CASSRRDRVIGGSSTGELFF. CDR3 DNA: TGTGCCAGCAGCCGACGGGACAGGGTAATTGGGGGGTCGTCGACCGGGGAGCTGTTTTTT.

The DNA for the CDR3 is TGTGCCACCAGTGATCCCGGACAGGGGGCGGCCAATGAGCAGTTCTTC. Its translation is CATSDPGQGAANEQFF. The chain carries TRBV24-1 and TRBJ2-1, with 11 bases aligning to TRBD1. The CDR3 spans 16 residues. The germline V gene encodes CDR1 KGHDR and CDR2 SFDVKD. The V gene end was trimmed by 3 bases and the J gene end by 6 bases; junction bases not matched to a gene: 6.

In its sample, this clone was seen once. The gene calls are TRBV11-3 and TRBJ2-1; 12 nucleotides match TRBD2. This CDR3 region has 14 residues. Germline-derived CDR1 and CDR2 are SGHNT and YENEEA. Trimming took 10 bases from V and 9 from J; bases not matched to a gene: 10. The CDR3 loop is CAKRLAGDGGEQFF. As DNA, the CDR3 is TGTGCCAAACGACTAGCGGGAGATGGGGGTGAGCAGTTCTTC.

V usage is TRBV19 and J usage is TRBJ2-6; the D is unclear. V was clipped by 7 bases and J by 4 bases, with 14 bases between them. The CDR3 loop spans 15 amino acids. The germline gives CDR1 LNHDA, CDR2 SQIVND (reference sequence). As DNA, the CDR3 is TGTGCCAGTATTGACCGGCGTGCCGGGGCCAACGTCCTGACTTTC. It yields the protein CASIDRRAGANVLTF.

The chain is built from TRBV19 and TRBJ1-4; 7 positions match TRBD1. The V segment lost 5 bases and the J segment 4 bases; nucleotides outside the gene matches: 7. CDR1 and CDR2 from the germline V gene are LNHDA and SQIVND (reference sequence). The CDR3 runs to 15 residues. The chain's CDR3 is CASSAGQSYNEKLFF. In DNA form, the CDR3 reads TGTGCCAGTAGTGCGGGACAGTCTTATAATGAAAAACTGTTTTTT.

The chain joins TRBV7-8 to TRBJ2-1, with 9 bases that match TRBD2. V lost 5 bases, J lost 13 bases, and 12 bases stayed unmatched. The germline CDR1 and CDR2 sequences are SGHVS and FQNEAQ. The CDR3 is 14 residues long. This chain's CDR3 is CASSEPLAGDPQFF. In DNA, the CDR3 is TGTGCCAGCAGCGAACCTTTAGCGGGAGACCCCCAGTTCTTC.

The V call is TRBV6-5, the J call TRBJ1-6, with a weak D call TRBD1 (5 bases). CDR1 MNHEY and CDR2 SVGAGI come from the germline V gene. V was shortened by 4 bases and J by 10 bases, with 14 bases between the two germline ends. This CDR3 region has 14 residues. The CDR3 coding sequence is TGTGCCAGCAGTTCGGCAGGGAGAGAGTCACCCCTCCACTTT. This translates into CASSSAGRESPLHF.

CDR3 bases: TGTGCCAGTAGTATTGGAGGTGGTGAAGAGACCCAGTACTTC. It specifies CASSIGGGEETQYF. The chain has TRBV19 and TRBJ2-5, with D maybe TRBD2 (5 bases). The V and J ends lost 3 bases and 3 bases respectively, with 11 bases between them. CDR1 is LNHDA, CDR2 SQIVND, per germline (reference sequence). The CDR3 has 14 amino acids.

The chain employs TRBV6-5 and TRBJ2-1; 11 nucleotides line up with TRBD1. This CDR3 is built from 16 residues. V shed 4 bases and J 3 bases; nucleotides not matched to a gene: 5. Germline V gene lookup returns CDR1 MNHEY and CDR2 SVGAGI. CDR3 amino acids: CASSSWTGGYYNEQFF. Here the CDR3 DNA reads TGTGCCAGCAGTTCTTGGACAGGGGGCTACTACAATGAGCAGTTCTTC.

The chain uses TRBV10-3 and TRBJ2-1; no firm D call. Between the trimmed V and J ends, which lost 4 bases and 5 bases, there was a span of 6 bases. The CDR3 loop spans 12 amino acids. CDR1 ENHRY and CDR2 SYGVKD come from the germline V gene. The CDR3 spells CAISGGDNEQFF. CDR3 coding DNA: TGTGCCATCAGTGGAGGAGACAATGAGCAGTTCTTC.

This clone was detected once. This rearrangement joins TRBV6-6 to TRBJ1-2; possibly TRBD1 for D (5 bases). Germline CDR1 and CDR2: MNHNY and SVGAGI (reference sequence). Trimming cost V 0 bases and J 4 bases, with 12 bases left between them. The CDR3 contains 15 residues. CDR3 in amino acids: CASSYSAGNPYGYTF. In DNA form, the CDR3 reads TGTGCCAGCAGTTACTCCGCAGGGAACCCCTATGGCTACACCTTC.

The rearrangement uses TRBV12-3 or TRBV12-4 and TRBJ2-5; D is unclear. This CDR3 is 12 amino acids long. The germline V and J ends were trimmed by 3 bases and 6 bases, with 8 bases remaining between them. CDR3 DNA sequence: TGTGCCAGCAGTTTCCGAAGACAGACCCAGTACTTC. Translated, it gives CASSFRRQTQYF.

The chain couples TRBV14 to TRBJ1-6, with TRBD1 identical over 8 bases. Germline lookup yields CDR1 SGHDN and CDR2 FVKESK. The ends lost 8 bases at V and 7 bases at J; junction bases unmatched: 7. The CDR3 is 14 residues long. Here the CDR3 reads CASARTGTNSPLHF. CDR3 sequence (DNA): TGTGCCAGCGCTCGGACAGGGACGAATTCACCCCTCCACTTT.

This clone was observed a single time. The CDR3 loop is CASSDTGTGSYEQYF. The CDR3 nucleotides are TGTGCCAGCAGTGACACCGGGACAGGGTCTTACGAGCAGTACTTC. The chain employs TRBV6-2 or TRBV6-3 and TRBJ2-7; the match to TRBD1 covers 9 bases. CDR3 length equals 15 residues. The germline gives CDR1 MNHEY, CDR2 SVGEGT. J was trimmed by 4 bases and V by 5 bases; bases with no gene match: 9.

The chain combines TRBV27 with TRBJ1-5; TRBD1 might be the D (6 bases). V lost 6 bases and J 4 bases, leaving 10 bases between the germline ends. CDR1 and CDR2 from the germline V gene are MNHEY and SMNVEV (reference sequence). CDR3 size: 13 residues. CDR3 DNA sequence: TGTGCCAGCAGCCGGACAGTTAATCAGCCCCAGCATTTT. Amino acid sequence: CASSRTVNQPQHF.

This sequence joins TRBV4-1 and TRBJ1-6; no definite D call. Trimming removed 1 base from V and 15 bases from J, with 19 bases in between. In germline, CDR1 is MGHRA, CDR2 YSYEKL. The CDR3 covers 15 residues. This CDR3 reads CASSQVILAVTHLHF. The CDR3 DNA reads TGCGCCAGCAGCCAAGTTATTCTGGCCGTGACCCACCTCCACTTT.

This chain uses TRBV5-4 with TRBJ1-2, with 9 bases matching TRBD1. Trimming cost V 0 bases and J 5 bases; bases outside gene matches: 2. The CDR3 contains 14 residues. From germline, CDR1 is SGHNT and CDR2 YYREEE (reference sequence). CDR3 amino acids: CASSLGDRVYGYTF. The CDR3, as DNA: TGTGCCAGCAGCTTGGGGGACAGGGTATATGGCTACACCTTC.